This T cell receptor beta chain was found in a study of T cell repertoires in cytomegalovirus infection. TCRdb reprocessed the reads with MiXCR, giving one entry per CDR3 protein. The sample yields under 800,000 distinct CDR3 sequences, 20% to 25% seen once. Germline V gene sequence: CDR1 MNHNY, CDR2 SVGAGI (reference sequence). The CDR3 spans 12 residues. V was shortened by 8 bases and J by 6 bases, with 14 bases between the two germline ends. The gene calls are TRBV6-6 and TRBJ2-7; D unresolved. Sequencing used CD8+ T cells from PBMCs. This receptor was obtained from a human donor in good health (CMV status not recorded). Some clones in this sample may be carry-over from other donors' samples. CDR3 in amino acids: CASAATPSEQYV. The DNA for the CDR3 is TGTGCCAGCGCGGCCACCCCGAGCGAGCAGTACGTC.